The next 16 T cell receptor beta chains were all read from a single sample in a study of T-cell memory formation after mild COVID-19. TCRdb used MiXCR to reprocess the 5' RACE reads, holding one entry per CDR3 protein. Here the sample spans about 150,000 distinct CDR3 sequences, 6% to 7% being singletons. The sample comprised PBMCs or a T cell subset sorted from them (not recorded which). These receptor sequences come from an adult woman who had mild COVID-19 (a few samples of this study predate the infection). Cell type and time point are not known.

Only a few counts were recorded for this clonotype. The J gene is TRBJ2-1, the V gene TRBV7-2; no reliable D call. This CDR3 comprises 13 residues. Germline V gene data show CDR1 as SGHTA and CDR2 as FQGNSA. The V and J ends lost 5 bases and 7 bases respectively, with 12 bases between them. Written as DNA, the CDR3 is TGTGCCAGCAGCCGCACAATAAAGAATGAGCAGTTCTTC. It specifies CASSRTIKNEQFF.

J is TRBJ2-3 and V is TRBV7-2, with 9 bases identical to TRBD1. The CDR3 consists of 16 residues. The trim removed 5 bases at V and 4 bases at J, leaving 10 bases unmatched. Germline CDR1 and CDR2: SGHTA and FQGNSA. Written as DNA, the CDR3 is TGTGCCAGCAGCATGGGACAGGGTGAGGGAGCAGATACGCAGTATTTT. As protein: CASSMGQGEGADTQYF.

This clonotype was observed a few times. The V gene is TRBV11-2, the J gene TRBJ1-1; 8 positions match TRBD1. The CDR3 sequence is 16 residues long. V was pared by 7 bases and J by 4 bases, with 14 bases of the junction left unmatched. Germline CDR1 reads SGHAT; CDR2 reads FQNNGV. CDR3 in amino acids: CASNTGQVLRGTEAFF. As DNA, the CDR3 is TGTGCCAGCAACACGGGACAGGTCCTCCGGGGCACTGAAGCTTTCTTT.

The chain recombines TRBV5-1 with TRBJ1-3; no clear D. Between the trimmed V and J ends, which lost 0 bases and 0 bases, there was a span of 10 bases. CDR1 and CDR2 (germline): SGHRS, YFSETQ. The CDR3 sequence is 16 residues long. This chain's CDR3 is CASSLGKTSSGNTIYF. CDR3 nucleotide sequence: TGCGCCAGCAGCTTGGGGAAGACCAGCTCTGGAAACACCATATATTTT.

This clonotype showed up many times. The rearrangement links TRBV5-1 to TRBJ2-1; D might be TRBD2 (6 bases). CDR1 SGHRS and CDR2 YFSETQ come from the germline V gene. This CDR3 region has 15 residues. V gave up 5 bases and J gave up 1 base, with 13 bases separating them. The CDR3 bases are TGCGCCAGCAGGCTTAGCGGTACATCCTACAATGAGCAGTTCTTC. Its translation is CASRLSGTSYNEQFF.

Within the sample, this clonotype is medium-sized (0.01 to 0.1%). The chain carries TRBV25-1 and TRBJ1-1; possible D gene TRBD1, 6 bases. The CDR3 runs to 16 residues. Germline V CDR1 and CDR2: MGHDK, SYGVNS. V shed 4 bases and J shed 1 base, with 16 bases lying between them. The CDR3 nucleotides are TGTGCCAGCAGTGCTCGGACAGTCCTGGCGAACACTGAAGCTTTCTTT. Residues: CASSARTVLANTEAFF.

This chain uses TRBV6-6 with TRBJ2-7, with D maybe TRBD2 (6 bases). Germline V lookup: CDR1 MNHNY, CDR2 SVGAGI (reference sequence). This CDR3 has 15 residues. With 10 bases removed from V and 4 bases from J, the gap between germline ends came to 23 bases. CDR3 coding DNA: TGTGCCACCTCGGACTCGGGACTGACATTGTACGAGCAGTACTTC. Translated, it gives CATSDSGLTLYEQYF.

Only a few counts were recorded for this clonotype. The chain is built from TRBV24-1 and TRBJ2-1, with D possibly being TRBD1 (5 bases). V lost 2 bases and J 1 base, leaving 14 bases between the germline ends. The CDR3 is 17 residues long. Germline V gene lookup returns CDR1 KGHDR and CDR2 SFDVKD. This chain's CDR3 is CATSDSKSRVSYNEQFF. The CDR3, as DNA: TGTGCCACCAGTGATTCGAAAAGCAGGGTTTCCTACAATGAGCAGTTCTTC.

This chain links TRBV6-6 with TRBJ2-5, with 7 positions matching TRBD1. Germline V gene data show CDR1 as MNHNY and CDR2 as SVGAGI (reference sequence). Unmatched junction bases numbered 3, after V lost 0 bases and J lost 5 bases. The CDR3 covers 14 residues. The CDR3: CASSYSQGWETQYF. CDR3 coding DNA: TGTGCCAGCAGTTACTCACAGGGGTGGGAGACCCAGTACTTC.

This rearrangement joins TRBV7-2 to TRBJ2-7, with D uncertain. Germline CDR1 reads SGHTA; CDR2 reads FQGNSA. With 1 base removed from V and 0 bases from J, the gap between germline ends came to 7 bases. The CDR3 contains 14 residues. In DNA, the CDR3 is TGTGCCAGCAGCTTAGTCTATAGCTCCTACGAGCAGTACTTC. The encoded protein is CASSLVYSSYEQYF. The full variable domain, its missing parts supplied by reference TRBV7-2 and TRBJ2-7, is GAGVSQSPSNKVTEKGKDVELRCDPISGHTALYWYRQSLGQGLEFLIYFQGNSAPDKSGLPSDRFSAERTGGSVSTLTIQRTQQEDSAVYLCASSLVYSSYEQYFGPGTRLTVT.

V and J are TRBV19 and TRBJ2-3; D gene uncertain. CDR1 LNHDA and CDR2 SQIVND come from the germline V gene (reference sequence). CDR3 length: 15 residues. The germline V and J ends were trimmed by 3 bases and 8 bases, with 18 bases remaining between them. CDR3 in DNA: TGTGCCAGTAGTATTCCAGGCGTCTCCACGACTACGCAGTATTTT. Amino acid sequence: CASSIPGVSTTTQYF.

This clonotype appeared many times. The J gene is TRBJ2-1, the V gene TRBV12-3 or TRBV12-4; tentatively, D is TRBD1 or TRBD2 (5 bases each). The CDR3 consists of 15 residues. V was pared by 5 bases and J by 4 bases, with 15 bases between. The CDR3 region is CASSARDASYNEQFF. CDR3 DNA sequence: TGTGCCAGCAGTGCCCGGGACGCCTCATACAATGAGCAGTTCTTC.

This clonotype appeared many times. V gene TRBV20-1 combines with J gene TRBJ2-7; D may correspond to TRBD1 or TRBD2 (6 bases each). The CDR3 sequence is 14 residues long. CDR1 is DFQATT and CDR2 is SNEGSKA in the germline V gene (reference sequence). Trimming shortened V by 3 bases and J by 1 base, and 13 bases separated the two germline ends. CDR3 in amino acids: CSASGGVWSYEQYF. CDR3 coding DNA: TGCAGTGCTAGCGGGGGCGTATGGTCCTACGAGCAGTACTTC.

This clonotype has a handful of counts. This chain joins TRBV24-1 and TRBJ1-2, with no clear D. Trimming cost V 5 bases and J 4 bases, with 10 bases left between them. The CDR3 spans 13 residues. The germline V gene encodes CDR1 KGHDR and CDR2 SFDVKD. CDR3 loop: CATSAQAFYGYTF. The DNA for the CDR3 is TGTGCCACCAGTGCCCAGGCTTTCTATGGCTACACCTTC.

This clonotype was picked up a small number of times. The gene calls are TRBV7-6 and TRBJ1-1; 7 nucleotides agree with TRBD1. Per germline, CDR1 SGHVS and CDR2 FNYEAQ. Losses at the gene ends were 4 bases for V and 2 bases for J; bases not matched to a gene: 10. This CDR3 spans 16 amino acids. CDR3 loop: CASSSYNRGKNTEAFF. CDR3 DNA: TGTGCCAGCAGCTCGTACAACAGGGGTAAAAACACTGAAGCTTTCTTT.

CDR3 nucleotide sequence: TGTGCCAGCAGCCAAAGGCGGGGGGGTGGCTACGAGCAGTACTTC. Its protein product is CASSQRRGGGYEQYF. This chain joins TRBV3-1 and TRBJ2-7, with 9 positions matching TRBD2. This CDR3 has 15 amino acids. Unmatched junction bases numbered 5, after V lost 2 bases and J lost 3 bases. Germline lookup yields CDR1 LGHDT and CDR2 YNNKEL (reference sequence).